This T cell receptor (beta chain) was sequenced in a study of blood T cell repertoires in COVID-19. Libraries were prepared by immunoSEQ multiplex PCR; TCRdb keeps only in-frame clonotypes and omits some of them. The sample yields hundreds of thousands of clones, roughly four fifths seen once. J was trimmed by 3 bases and V by 1 base; bases with no gene match: 4. This CDR3 spans 15 amino acids. Germline V gene lookup returns CDR1 MNHEY and CDR2 SMNVEV (reference sequence). This clone has more than one count but fewer than ten. The chain uses TRBV27 and TRBJ2-7; 9 nucleotides line up with TRBD1. The material sequenced was peripheral blood. The TCR comes from a man older than 75 with acute or convalescent COVID-19. The CDR3 loop reads CASSLFPGQGYEQYF. The CDR3 nucleotides are TGTGCCAGCAGTTTATTCCCGGGACAGGGCTACGAGCAGTACTTC.